This TCR beta chain was sequenced during a study of Ad26.COV2.S vaccination and SARS-CoV-2 variants. Study summary: Doses of Ad26.COV2.S were injected into muscle once or twice, 56 days apart.

The treatment denotes: around 19 received Ad26.COV2.S at low or high dose, single or two shots; five or six received placebo; per-sample allocation not given. Vaccine and placebo recipients were sampled on day 63 after the first injection. Recruitment in Boston yielded a donor of adult age, 18-55 years. The CDR3 sequence is 18 residues long. Germline V gives CDR1 SGHDT, CDR2 YYEEEE. Deletions cut 3 bases from V and 0 bases from J, with 19 bases between. Method: immunoSEQ multiplex PCR; TCRdb's copy keeps in-frame clones and lacks some. The sample has roughly 700,000 clones, roughly 90% seen once; the top ten hold around 1.4%. Comment on this clone: What it recognizes is unknown.

General study points: Placebo recipients and vaccine recipients were similar in non-spike TCR breadth.

The chain is built from TRBV5-6 and TRBJ1-3; maybe TRBD1 (6 bases). This material consisted of peripheral blood, taken in a trial of Ad26.COV2.S vaccine versus placebo. The clonotype was recovered from a person aged 18-60 years who received the Ad26.COV2.S COVID-19 vaccine or a placebo. The CDR3 here is CASSWGTNPSGSGNTIYF. The CDR3 DNA reads as TGTGCCAGCAGCTGGGGGACAAACCCCAGTGGCTCTGGAAACACCATATATTTT.